The clone carrying this T cell receptor beta chain has just a few counts. As yet, its antigen is unknown. Blood sampling was done at baseline, cycle 4 day 1, and cycle 7 day 1. Sequenced by immunoSEQ multiplex PCR; TCRdb stores in-frame clones only, minus some. The repertoire holds 60,000 to 80,000 clones, with around 80% as singletons. The data are from a study of OX40 agonist ivuxolimab in advanced cancers. Findings of the study overall: Researchers did not establish what antigens the expanded peripheral T cells target. Some patients who did not respond also had low normalized T-cell clonal expansion. Dosing at 0.1 to 3.0 mg/kg was accompanied by clonal expansion of CD4+ and CD8+ blood T cells by week 6.

Between the trimmed V and J ends, which lost 4 bases and 8 bases, there was a span of 18 bases. Germline CDR1 reads WSHSY; CDR2 reads SAAADI. The CDR3 is 15 residues long. The TCR comes from an adult with an advanced solid tumor such as melanoma, head and neck, liver or kidney cancer. Sequenced material: CD4+ or CD8+ T cells sorted from blood, taken in a trial of the OX40 agonist ivuxolimab. The rearrangement joins TRBV10-2 to TRBJ2-1; D is perhaps TRBD2 (6 bases). The CDR3 here is CASSVRRGGSDEQFF. In nucleotides, the CDR3 is TGCGCCAGCAGTGTTCGGAGGGGCGGTTCCGATGAGCAGTTCTTC.